This T cell receptor (beta chain) was sequenced for a study of CD8+CD57+ T cells in acquired aplastic anemia. Study details: Sorted CD4+ and CD8+ cells yielded about 3 ug of DNA on average.

Study results and caveats: No significant patient-versus-control difference appeared in CD8+ Simpson's diversity. Both patients and controls carried the same twenty-nine CD8+ CDR3 sequences.

With respect to this clonotype: The antigen is unknown.

TCR beta VDJ and CDR3 profiling used genomic DNA as template. TCRdb re-called the reads through MiXCR, storing one row per CDR3 protein. The table has approximately 260,000 distinct CDR3 sequences, roughly 80% seen once. Whoever was chosen for sequencing had shown CD8+CD57+ cell expansion by flow cytometry. Every patient had severe acquired aplastic anemia. This receptor was obtained from a human donor with aplastic anemia. The sequencing sample was made of sorted CD4+, CD8+, or CD8+CD57+ T cells (not recorded which) from PBMCs.

CDR3 in amino acids: CASSWGLDGNNYGYTF. In DNA, the CDR3 is TGCGCCAGCAGCTGGGGCCTGGACGGAAACAACTATGGCTACACCTTC. V and J are TRBV5-1 and TRBJ1-2; maybe TRBD1 (5 bases). Germline V gene data show CDR1 as SGHRS and CDR2 as YFSETQ. Trimming pared 3 bases from V and 2 bases from J, leaving 17 bases between. This CDR3 is 16 amino acids long.